This passage covers 4 T cell receptor beta chains from one sample sequenced in a study of identical twins. TCRdb itself ran the 5' RACE reads through MiXCR, one entry per CDR3 protein. The data contain some 440,000 distinct CDR3 sequences, roughly 24% of them singletons. These data were likewise used in another study, on T cells expressing NK-cell markers.

The sample comprised CD4+ T cells sorted from blood. All receptors come from a woman under 30 in good health.

In DNA, the CDR3 is TGCAGTGCTAGGAGGGCCGGGACTAGCGGAAAGCCTACGCAGTATTTT. Protein product: CSARRAGTSGKPTQYF. The chain recombines TRBV20-1 with TRBJ2-3; the match to TRBD2 covers 11 bases. V lost 3 bases and J lost 8; bases outside the gene matches: 13. CDR1 is DFQATT, CDR2 SNEGSKA, per germline (reference sequence). This CDR3 region has 16 residues.

This clonotype came up many times. The chain couples TRBV5-5 to TRBJ2-1; no clear D gene. V shed 1 base and J shed 5 bases, with 13 bases lying between them. The CDR3 contains 15 residues. Germline V gives CDR1 SGHKS, CDR2 YYEKEE (reference sequence). The CDR3 is CASSLSQLRNNEQFF. The CDR3 bases are TGTGCCAGCAGCTTGTCACAGCTCCGAAACAATGAGCAGTTCTTC. The whole variable domain, remainder taken from reference TRBV5-5 and TRBJ2-1, is DAGVTQSPTHLIKTRGQQVTLRCSPISGHKSVSWYQQVLGQGPQFIFQYYEKEERGRGNFPDRFSARQFPNYSSELNVNALLLGDSALYLCASSLSQLRNNEQFFGPGTRLTVL.

The chain is built from TRBV5-1 and TRBJ2-5; 7 positions agree with TRBD2. This CDR3 spans 14 amino acids. Germline CDR1 is SGHRS and CDR2 is YFSETQ. The junction had 6 bases not matched to a gene; V was cut back by 3 bases and J by 4 bases. The CDR3 DNA is TGCGCCAGCAGCTGGGGAGGGGTGACAGAGACCCAGTACTTC. Translating gives CASSWGGVTETQYF.

This clonotype was picked up a small number of times. The V gene is TRBV29-1, the J gene TRBJ2-3; tentatively, D is TRBD1 (6 bases). This CDR3 contains 14 residues. Looked up from germline, CDR1 is SQVTM and CDR2 is ANQGSEA. Trimming removed 1 base at V and 6 bases at J, with 14 bases between. CDR3 sequence: CSVEGRGGYDTQYF. The CDR3, as DNA: TGCAGCGTTGAAGGCAGGGGCGGCTATGATACGCAGTATTTT.